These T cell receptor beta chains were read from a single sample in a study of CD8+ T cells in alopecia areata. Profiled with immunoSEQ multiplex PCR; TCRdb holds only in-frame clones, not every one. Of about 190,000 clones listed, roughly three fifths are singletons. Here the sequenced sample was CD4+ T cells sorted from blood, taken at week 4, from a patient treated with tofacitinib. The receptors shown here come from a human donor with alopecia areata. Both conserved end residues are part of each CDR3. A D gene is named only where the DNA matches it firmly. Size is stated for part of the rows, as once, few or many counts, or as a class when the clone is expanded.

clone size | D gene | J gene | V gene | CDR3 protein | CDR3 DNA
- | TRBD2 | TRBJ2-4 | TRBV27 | CASSSPRGGKNIQYF | TGTGCCAGCAGTAGTCCCCGCGGGGGCAAAAACATTCAGTACTTC
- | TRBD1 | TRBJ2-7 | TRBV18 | CASSLTGGEAEQYF | TGTGCCAGCTCGCTGACAGGGGGCGAGGCCGAGCAGTACTTC
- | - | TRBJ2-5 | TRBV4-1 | CASSQDEGETQYF | TGCGCCAGCAGCCAAGACGAGGGAGAGACCCAGTACTTC
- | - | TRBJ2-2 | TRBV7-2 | CASSLDFGGVAFGELFF | TGTGCCAGCAGCTTAGATTTCGGCGGGGTAGCGTTCGGGGAGCTGTTTTTT
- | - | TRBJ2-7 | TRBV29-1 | CSVETVGGVNYEQYF | TGCAGCGTGGAGACCGTCGGCGGAGTTAACTACGAGCAGTACTTC
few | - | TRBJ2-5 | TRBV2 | CASAHRGRISGQETQYF | TGTGCCAGCGCTCATAGAGGCAGGATTTCGGGGCAAGAGACCCAGTACTTC
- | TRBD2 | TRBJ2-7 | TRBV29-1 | CSVGAGTSGTNEQYF | TGCAGCGTTGGAGCGGGGACTAGCGGGACCAACGAGCAGTACTTC
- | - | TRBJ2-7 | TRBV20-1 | CSSGTTYEQYF | TGCAGTAGCGGCACTACCTACGAGCAGTACTTC
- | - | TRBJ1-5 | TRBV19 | CASSLGRGQPQHF | TGTGCCAGTAGTCTCGGAAGGGGTCAGCCCCAGCATTTT
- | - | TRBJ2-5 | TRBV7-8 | CASSPGTGETQYF | TGTGCCAGCAGCCCAGGCACGGGAGAGACCCAGTACTTC
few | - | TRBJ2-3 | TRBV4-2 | CASSQDRGGDTQYF | TGTGCCAGCAGCCAAGATAGAGGAGGAGATACGCAGTATTTT
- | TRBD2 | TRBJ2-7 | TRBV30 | CAWSPPGLATYEQYF | TGTGCCTGGAGTCCTCCGGGACTAGCCACGTACGAGCAGTACTTC
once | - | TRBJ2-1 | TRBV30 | CAWSTAFNEQFF | TGTGCCTGGAGTACGGCCTTCAATGAGCAGTTCTTC
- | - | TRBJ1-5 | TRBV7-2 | CASSSREGNQPQHF | TGTGCCAGCAGTTCTAGGGAGGGCAATCAGCCCCAGCATTTT
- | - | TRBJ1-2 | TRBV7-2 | CASKPPVSGGYTF | TGTGCCAGCAAGCCCCCTGTCTCGGGCGGCTACACCTTC
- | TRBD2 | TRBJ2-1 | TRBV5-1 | CASSLALAVREQFF | TGCGCCAGCAGCTTGGCCCTAGCGGTGCGCGAGCAGTTCTTC
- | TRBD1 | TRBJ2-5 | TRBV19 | CASRSRTGSGETQYF | TGTGCCAGTAGGTCGCGGACAGGGAGCGGAGAGACCCAGTACTTC
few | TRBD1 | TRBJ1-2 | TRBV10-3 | CAITYGQDYGYTF | TGTGCCATCACCTACGGACAGGACTATGGCTACACCTTC
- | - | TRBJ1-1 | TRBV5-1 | CASSFGVDTEAFF | TGCGCCAGCAGCTTCGGGGTGGACACTGAAGCTTTCTTT
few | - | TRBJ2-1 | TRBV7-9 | CASSLGGPLRRGNEQFF | TGTGCCAGCAGCTTAGGGGGGCCACTAAGACGTGGCAATGAGCAGTTCTTC
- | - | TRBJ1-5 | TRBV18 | CASSPAGEQPQHF | TGTGCCAGCTCACCGGCGGGGGAGCAGCCCCAGCATTTT
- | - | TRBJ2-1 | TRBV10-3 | CAISEYNEQFF | TGTGCCATCAGTGAGTACAATGAGCAGTTCTTC
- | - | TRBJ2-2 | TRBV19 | CASSIGGTIGELFF | TGTGCCAGTAGTATTGGTGGTACTATCGGGGAGCTGTTTTTT
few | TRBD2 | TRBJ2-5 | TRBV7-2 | CASSQGLAEETQYF | TGTGCCAGCAGCCAGGGACTAGCGGAAGAGACCCAGTACTTC
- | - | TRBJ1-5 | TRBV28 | CASNGGLGQPQHF | TGTGCCAGCAACGGGGGTCTTGGTCAGCCCCAGCATTTT
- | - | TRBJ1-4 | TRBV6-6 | CASSYPTGPRSEKLFF | TGTGCCAGCAGTTACCCGACGGGTCCGAGGTCTGAAAAACTGTTTTTT
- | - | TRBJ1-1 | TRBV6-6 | CASSYFEEAFF | TGTGCCAGCAGTTATTTTGAGGAAGCTTTCTTT
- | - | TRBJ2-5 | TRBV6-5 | CASSYYGKGETQYF | TGTGCCAGCAGTTACTACGGGAAGGGGGAGACCCAGTACTTC
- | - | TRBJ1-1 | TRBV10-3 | CAIRARDQNTEAFF | TGTGCCATCAGGGCCCGGGACCAGAACACTGAAGCTTTCTTT
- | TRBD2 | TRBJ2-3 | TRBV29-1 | CSVTSGATDTQYF | TGCAGTGTAACTAGCGGGGCCACAGATACGCAGTATTTT
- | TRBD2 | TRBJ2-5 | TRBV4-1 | CASSPKASGTGGQETQYF | TGCGCCAGCAGCCCAAAGGCTAGCGGGACGGGGGGTCAAGAGACCCAGTACTTC
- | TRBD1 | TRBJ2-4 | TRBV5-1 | CASSAGQGGNIQYF | TGCGCCAGCAGCGCCGGACAGGGGGGTAACATTCAGTACTTC
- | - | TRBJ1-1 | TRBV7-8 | CASSLALMNTEAFF | TGTGCCAGCAGCTTAGCACTGATGAACACTGAAGCTTTCTTT
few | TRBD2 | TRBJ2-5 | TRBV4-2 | CASSQEGTSGRVFRETQYF | TGTGCCAGCAGCCAAGAAGGGACTAGCGGGAGGGTCTTCAGAGAGACCCAGTACTTC
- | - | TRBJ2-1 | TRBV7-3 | CASSPMAPNGEQFF | TGTGCCAGCAGCCCCATGGCCCCGAATGGCGAGCAGTTCTTC
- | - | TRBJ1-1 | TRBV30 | CAWSDLPDGMNTEAFF | TGTGCCTGGAGCGACCTCCCGGACGGGATGAACACTGAAGCTTTCTTT
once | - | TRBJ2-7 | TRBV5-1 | CASSPDDFASYEQYF | TGCGCCAGCAGCCCAGACGATTTCGCTTCCTACGAGCAGTACTTC
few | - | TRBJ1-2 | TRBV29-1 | CSVVRGLYGYTF | TGCAGCGTCGTCAGAGGGTTGTATGGCTACACCTTC
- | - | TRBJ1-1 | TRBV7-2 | CASSQDPSGITEAFF | TGCGCCAGCAGCCAAGATCCGTCAGGGATCACTGAAGCTTTCTTT
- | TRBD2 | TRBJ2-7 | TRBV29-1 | CSVASGSFHEQYF | TGCAGCGTTGCCAGCGGGAGCTTCCACGAGCAGTACTTC
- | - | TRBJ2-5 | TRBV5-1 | CASSWGSQETQYF | TGCGCCAGCAGCTGGGGTAGCCAAGAGACCCAGTACTTC
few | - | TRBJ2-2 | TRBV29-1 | CSFRGWTAGELFF | TGCAGCTTCCGGGGTTGGACGGCCGGGGAGCTGTTTTTT
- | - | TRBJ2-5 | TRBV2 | CASSPIIETQYF | TGTGCCAGCAGTCCCATCATAGAGACCCAGTACTTC
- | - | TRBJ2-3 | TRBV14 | CASSQGGLSQATQYF | TGTGCCAGCAGCCAAGGGGGACTTTCTCAGGCTACGCAGTATTTT
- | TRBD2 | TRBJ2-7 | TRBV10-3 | CAISRTSGTYEQYF | TGTGCCATCAGCCGGACTAGCGGAACCTACGAGCAGTACTTC
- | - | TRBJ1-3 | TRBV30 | CAGRLLSGNTIYF | TGTGCCGGACGACTGCTCTCTGGAAACACCATATATTTT
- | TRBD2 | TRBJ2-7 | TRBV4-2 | CASSIGLAGGYEQYF | TGTGCCAGCAGCATCGGACTAGCGGGAGGCTACGAGCAGTACTTC
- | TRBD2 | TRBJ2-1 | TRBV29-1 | CSVRIAGGVYNEQFF | TGCAGCGTCCGCATAGCGGGAGGGGTTTACAATGAGCAGTTCTTC
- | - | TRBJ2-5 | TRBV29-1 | CSVEQGGETQYF | TGCAGCGTTGAACAGGGGGGAGAGACCCAGTACTTC
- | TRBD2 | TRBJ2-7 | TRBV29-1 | CSVEGTSVSEQYF | TGCAGCGTTGAAGGGACTAGCGTAAGCGAGCAGTACTTC
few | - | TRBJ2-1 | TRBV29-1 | CSVGGPHEQFF | TGCAGCGTTGGGGGCCCCCATGAGCAGTTCTTC
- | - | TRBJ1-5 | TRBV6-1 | CASDGSNQPQHF | TGTGCCAGCGACGGAAGCAATCAGCCCCAGCATTTT
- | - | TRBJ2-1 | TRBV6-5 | CATTQEGSYEQFF | TGTGCCACTACCCAGGAGGGCTCATATGAGCAGTTCTTC
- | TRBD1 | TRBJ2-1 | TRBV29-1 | CSVQGTPGQGAREQFF | TGCAGCGTCCAGGGAACTCCGGGACAGGGGGCGCGGGAGCAGTTCTTC
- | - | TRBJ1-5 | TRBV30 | CAWSVPNGQGNQPQHF | TGTGCCTGGAGTGTACCGAATGGGCAAGGCAATCAGCCCCAGCATTTT
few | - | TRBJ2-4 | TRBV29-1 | CSVDGRGNIQYF | TGCAGCGTTGACGGGCGGGGAAACATTCAGTACTTC
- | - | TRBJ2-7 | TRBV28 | CASSRTGTYEQYF | TGTGCCAGCAGTCGAACGGGCACCTACGAGCAGTACTTC
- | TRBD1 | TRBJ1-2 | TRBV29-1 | CSVGTGDPIGGYTF | TGCAGCGTGGGGACAGGGGACCCCATCGGTGGCTACACCTTC
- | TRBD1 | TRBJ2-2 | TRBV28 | CASSPRDRGIGELFF | TGTGCCAGCAGTCCCCGGGACAGGGGTATCGGGGAGCTGTTTTTT
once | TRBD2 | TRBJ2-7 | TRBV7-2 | CASSWGLAGSYEQYF | TGTGCCAGCAGCTGGGGACTAGCGGGGTCCTACGAGCAGTACTTC